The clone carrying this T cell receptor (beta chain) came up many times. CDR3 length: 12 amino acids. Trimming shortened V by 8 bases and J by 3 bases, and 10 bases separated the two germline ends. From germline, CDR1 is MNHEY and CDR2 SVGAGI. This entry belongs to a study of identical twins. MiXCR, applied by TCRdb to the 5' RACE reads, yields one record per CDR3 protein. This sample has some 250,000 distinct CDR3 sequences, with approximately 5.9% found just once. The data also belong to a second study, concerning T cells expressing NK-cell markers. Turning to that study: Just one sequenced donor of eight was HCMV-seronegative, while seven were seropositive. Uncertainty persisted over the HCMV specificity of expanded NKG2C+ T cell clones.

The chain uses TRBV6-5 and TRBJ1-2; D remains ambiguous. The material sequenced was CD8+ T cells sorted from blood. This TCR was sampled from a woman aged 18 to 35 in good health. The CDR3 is CASYATYYGYTF. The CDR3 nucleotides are TGTGCCAGCTACGCGACCTACTATGGCTACACCTTC.